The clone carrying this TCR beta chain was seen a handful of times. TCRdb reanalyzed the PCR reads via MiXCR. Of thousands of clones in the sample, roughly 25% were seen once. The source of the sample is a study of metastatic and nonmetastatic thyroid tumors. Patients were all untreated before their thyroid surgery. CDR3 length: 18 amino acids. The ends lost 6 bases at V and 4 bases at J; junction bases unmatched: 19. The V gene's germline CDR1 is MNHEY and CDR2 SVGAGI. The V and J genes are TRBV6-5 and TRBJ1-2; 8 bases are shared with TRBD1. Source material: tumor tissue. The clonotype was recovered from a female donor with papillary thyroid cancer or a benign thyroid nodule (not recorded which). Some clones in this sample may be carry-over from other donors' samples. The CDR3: CASSPNLAGGLFGYGYTF. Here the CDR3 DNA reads TGTGCCAGCAGCCCGAATCTGGCAGGGGGCCTTTTTGGCTATGGCTACACCTTC.